This T cell receptor beta chain emerged from a study of cytomegalovirus exposure and HLA in healthy donors. Study details: An earlier analysis found some 100 million unique TCR beta sequences from about 190 million T cells.

This clone appeared a single time. Its specificity is unknown. Researchers ran the PCR with 60 Vbeta and 13 Jbeta primers. The method was immunoSEQ multiplex PCR; TCRdb's version includes in-frame clones alone and lacks a portion of them. Of about 130,000 clones listed, roughly 77% are singletons. General study findings and limits: The classifier was said to identify cytomegalovirus status with high specificity and sensitivity.

Looked up from germline, CDR1 is LNHDA and CDR2 is SQIVND (reference sequence). CDR3 length: 16 residues. Between the trimmed V and J ends, which lost 2 bases and 5 bases, there was a span of 15 bases. The chain uses TRBV19 and TRBJ2-2, with D perhaps TRBD1 (6 bases). This TCR came from a woman aged 25 to 39 in good health and CMV-seronegative. Sequencing used PBMCs. The CDR3 DNA follows: TGTGCCAGTAGTATAATAAGTTCAGGGGTTACCGGGGAGCTGTTTTTT. Protein product: CASSIISSGVTGELFF.